What follows describes a single T cell receptor beta chain. Its antigen is as yet unknown. This sample is part of a study of T cell responses to AZD1222 COVID-19 vaccine. Overall study findings and caveats: Spike-specific TCR depth and breadth grew after two AZD1222 doses.

TCRdb's table, derived via immunoSEQ multiplex PCR, lists solely in-frame clones and lacks some. Of 55,000 to 75,000 clones detected, 70% to 80% appear once; the ten largest clones hold approximately 20%. Germline CDR1 and CDR2: SGHDT and YYEEEE. Between the trimmed V and J ends, which lost 4 bases and 4 bases, there was a span of 17 bases. CDR3 length: 15 amino acids. The chain is built from TRBV5-6 and TRBJ1-1; tentatively, D is TRBD1 (5 bases). This material consisted of peripheral blood, taken on day 0 of MenACWY control vaccination. The receptor was derived from an adult in good health. CDR3 residues: CASSLGTGPVTEAFF. CDR3 coding DNA: TGTGCCAGCAGCCTAGGGACCGGCCCGGTCACTGAAGCTTTCTTT.